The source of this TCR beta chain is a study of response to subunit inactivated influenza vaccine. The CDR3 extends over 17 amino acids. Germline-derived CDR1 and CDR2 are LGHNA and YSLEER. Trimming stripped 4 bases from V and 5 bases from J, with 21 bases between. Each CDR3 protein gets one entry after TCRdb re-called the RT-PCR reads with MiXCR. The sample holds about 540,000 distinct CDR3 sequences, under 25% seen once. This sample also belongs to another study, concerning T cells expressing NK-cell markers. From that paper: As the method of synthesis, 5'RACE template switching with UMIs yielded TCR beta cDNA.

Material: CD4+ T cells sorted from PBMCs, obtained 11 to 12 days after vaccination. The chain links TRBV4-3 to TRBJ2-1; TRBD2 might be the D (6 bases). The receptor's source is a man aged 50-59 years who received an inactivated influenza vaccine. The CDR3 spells CASSPQPPGALDNEQFF. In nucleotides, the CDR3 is TGCGCCAGCAGCCCACAACCGCCGGGAGCATTGGACAATGAGCAGTTCTTC.